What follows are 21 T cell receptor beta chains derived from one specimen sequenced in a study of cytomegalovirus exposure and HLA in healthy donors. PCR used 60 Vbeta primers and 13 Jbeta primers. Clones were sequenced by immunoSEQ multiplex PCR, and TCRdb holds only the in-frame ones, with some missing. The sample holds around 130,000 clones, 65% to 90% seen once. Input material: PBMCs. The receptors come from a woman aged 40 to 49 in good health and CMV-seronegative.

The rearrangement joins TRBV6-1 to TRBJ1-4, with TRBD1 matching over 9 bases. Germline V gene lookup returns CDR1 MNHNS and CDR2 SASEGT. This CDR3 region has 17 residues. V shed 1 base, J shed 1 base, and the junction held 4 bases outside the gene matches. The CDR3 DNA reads TGTGCCAGCAGTGAAGTTAACAGGGGGCTAACTAATGAAAAACTGTTTTTT. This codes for CASSEVNRGLTNEKLFF.

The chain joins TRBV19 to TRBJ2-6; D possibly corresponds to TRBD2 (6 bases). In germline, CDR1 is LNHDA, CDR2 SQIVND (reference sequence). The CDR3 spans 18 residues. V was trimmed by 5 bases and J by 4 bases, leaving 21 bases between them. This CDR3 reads CASSPVAATTAGANVLTF. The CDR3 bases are TGTGCCAGTAGTCCCGTAGCGGCAACAACGGCAGGGGCCAACGTCCTGACTTTC. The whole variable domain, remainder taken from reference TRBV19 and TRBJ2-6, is DGGITQSPKYLFRKEGQNVTLSCEQNLNHDAMYWYRQDPGQGLRLIYYSQIVNDFQKGDIAEGYSVSREKKESFPLTVTSAQKNPTAFYLCASSPVAATTAGANVLTFGAGSRLTVL.

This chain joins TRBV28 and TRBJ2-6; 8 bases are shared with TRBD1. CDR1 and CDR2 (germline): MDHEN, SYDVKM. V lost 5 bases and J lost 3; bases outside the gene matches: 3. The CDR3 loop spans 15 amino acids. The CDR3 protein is CASSDRGVGANVLTF. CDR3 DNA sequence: TGTGCCAGCAGTGACAGGGGAGTTGGGGCCAACGTCCTGACTTTC. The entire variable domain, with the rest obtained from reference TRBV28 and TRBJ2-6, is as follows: DVKVTQSSRYLVKRTGEKVFLECVQDMDHENMFWYRQDPGLGLRLIYFSYDVKMKEKGDIPEGYSVSREKKERFSLILESASTNQTSMYLCASSDRGVGANVLTFGAGSRLTVL.

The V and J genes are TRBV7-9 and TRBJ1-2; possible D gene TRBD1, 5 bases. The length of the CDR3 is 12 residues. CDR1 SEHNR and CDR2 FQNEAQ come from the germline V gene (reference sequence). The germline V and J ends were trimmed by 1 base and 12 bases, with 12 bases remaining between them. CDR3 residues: CASSLDRSRDTF. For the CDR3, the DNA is TGTGCCAGCAGCTTAGACAGGTCCAGGGACACCTTC.

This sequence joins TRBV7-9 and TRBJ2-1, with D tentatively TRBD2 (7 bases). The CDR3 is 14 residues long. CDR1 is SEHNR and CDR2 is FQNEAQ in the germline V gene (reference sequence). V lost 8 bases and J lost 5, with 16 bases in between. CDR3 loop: CASHAGANNNEQFF. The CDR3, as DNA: TGTGCCAGCCACGCGGGGGCAAATAACAATGAGCAGTTCTTC.

CDR3 region: CASSMSAGLSSGYTF. CDR3 sequence (DNA): TGTGCCAGTAGTATGAGCGCGGGACTAAGCTCTGGCTACACCTTC. The chain combines TRBV19 with TRBJ1-2; possibly TRBD1 for D (5 bases). The germline V gene encodes CDR1 LNHDA and CDR2 SQIVND (reference sequence). The CDR3 has 15 amino acids. The V end lost 3 bases, the J end lost 7 bases, and 18 bases lay between the germline ends.

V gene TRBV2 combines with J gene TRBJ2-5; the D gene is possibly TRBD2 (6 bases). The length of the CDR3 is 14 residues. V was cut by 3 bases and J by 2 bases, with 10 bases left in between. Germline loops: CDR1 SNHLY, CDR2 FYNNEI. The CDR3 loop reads CASSERGRQETQYF. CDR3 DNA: TGTGCCAGCAGTGAGCGGGGTAGGCAAGAGACCCAGTACTTC.

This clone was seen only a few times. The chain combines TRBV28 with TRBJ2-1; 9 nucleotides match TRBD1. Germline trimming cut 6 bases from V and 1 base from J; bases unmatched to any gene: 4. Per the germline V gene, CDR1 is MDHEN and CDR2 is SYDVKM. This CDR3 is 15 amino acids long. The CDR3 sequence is CASSDGQGSYNEQFF. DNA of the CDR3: TGTGCCAGCAGCGATGGACAGGGGTCCTACAATGAGCAGTTCTTC.

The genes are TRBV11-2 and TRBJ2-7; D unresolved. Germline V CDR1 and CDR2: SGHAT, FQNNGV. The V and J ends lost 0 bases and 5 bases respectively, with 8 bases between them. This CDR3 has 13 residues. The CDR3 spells CASSLDRSHEQYF. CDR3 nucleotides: TGTGCCAGCAGCTTAGACAGATCCCACGAGCAGTACTTC.

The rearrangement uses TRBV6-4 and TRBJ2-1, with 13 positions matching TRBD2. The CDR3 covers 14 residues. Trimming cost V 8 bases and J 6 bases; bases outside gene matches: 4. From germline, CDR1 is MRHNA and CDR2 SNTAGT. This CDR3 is CASGRTSGSNEQFF. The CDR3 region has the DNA TGTGCCAGCGGGAGGACTAGCGGGAGCAATGAGCAGTTCTTC.

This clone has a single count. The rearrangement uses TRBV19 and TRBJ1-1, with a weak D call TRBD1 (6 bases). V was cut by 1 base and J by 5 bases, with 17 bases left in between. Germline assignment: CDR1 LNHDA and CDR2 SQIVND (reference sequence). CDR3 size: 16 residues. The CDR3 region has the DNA TGTGCCAGTAGTATAGGAGGGGGGGGAGAAGTAACTGAAGCTTTCTTT. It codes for CASSIGGGGEVTEAFF.

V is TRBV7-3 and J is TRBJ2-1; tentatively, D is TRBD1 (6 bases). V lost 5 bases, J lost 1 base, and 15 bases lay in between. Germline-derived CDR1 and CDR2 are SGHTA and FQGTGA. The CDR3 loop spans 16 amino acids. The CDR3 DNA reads TGTGCCAGCAGCCCCAGGGGACCGGAGTCCTACAATGAGCAGTTCTTC. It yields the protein CASSPRGPESYNEQFF.

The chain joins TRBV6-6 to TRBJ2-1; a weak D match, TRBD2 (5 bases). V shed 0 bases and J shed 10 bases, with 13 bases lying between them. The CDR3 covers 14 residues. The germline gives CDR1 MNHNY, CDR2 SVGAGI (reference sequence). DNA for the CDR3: TGTGCCAGCAGTTACTCGACCCCCGGCGGGGAGCAGTTCTTC. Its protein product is CASSYSTPGGEQFF.

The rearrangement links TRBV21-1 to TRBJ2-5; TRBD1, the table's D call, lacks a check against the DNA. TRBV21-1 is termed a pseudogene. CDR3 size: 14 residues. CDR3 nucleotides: TGTGCCAGCAGCCATCGATGGCCCCATGAGACCCAGTACTTC. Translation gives CASSHRWPHETQYF.

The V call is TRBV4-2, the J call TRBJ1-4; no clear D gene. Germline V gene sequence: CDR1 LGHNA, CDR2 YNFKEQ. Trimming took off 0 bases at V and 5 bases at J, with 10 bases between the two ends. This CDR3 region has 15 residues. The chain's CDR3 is CASSQENRVNEKLFF. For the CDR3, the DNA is TGTGCCAGCAGCCAAGAGAACCGGGTAAATGAAAAACTGTTTTTT.

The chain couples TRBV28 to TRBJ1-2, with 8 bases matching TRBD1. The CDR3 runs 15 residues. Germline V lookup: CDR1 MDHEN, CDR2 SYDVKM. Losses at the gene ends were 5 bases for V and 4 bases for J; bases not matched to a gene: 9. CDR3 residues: CASSAQGAVVYGYTF. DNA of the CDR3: TGTGCCAGCAGTGCTCAGGGGGCGGTCGTCTATGGCTACACCTTC.

The CDR3 is CASSSMAGELFF. The CDR3 bases are TGTGCCAGCAGCTCTATGGCCGGGGAGCTGTTTTTT. The J gene is TRBJ2-2, the V gene TRBV4-2; D not resolved. CDR1 is LGHNA and CDR2 is YNFKEQ in the germline V gene. V lost 5 bases to trimming and J lost 6 bases, with 7 bases between them. There are 12 residues in the CDR3.

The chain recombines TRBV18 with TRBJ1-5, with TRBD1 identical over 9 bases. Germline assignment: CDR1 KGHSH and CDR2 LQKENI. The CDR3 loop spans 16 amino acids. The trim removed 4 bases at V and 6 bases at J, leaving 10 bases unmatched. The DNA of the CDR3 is TGTGCCAGCTCACGTCTCCGGGACAGGGATAGTCAGCCCCAGCATTTT. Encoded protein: CASSRLRDRDSQPQHF.

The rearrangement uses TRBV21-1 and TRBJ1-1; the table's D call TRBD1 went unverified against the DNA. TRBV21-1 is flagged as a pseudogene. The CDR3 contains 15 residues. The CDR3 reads CASSNGGGANTEAFF. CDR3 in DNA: TGTGCCAGCAGCAATGGCGGTGGGGCGAACACTGAAGCTTTCTTT.

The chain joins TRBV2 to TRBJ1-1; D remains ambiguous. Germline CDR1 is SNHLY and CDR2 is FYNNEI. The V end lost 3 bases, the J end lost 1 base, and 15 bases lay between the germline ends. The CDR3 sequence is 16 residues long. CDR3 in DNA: TGTGCCAGCAGTGACTCTGGAGGGCGGGGGAACACTGAAGCTTTCTTT. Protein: CASSDSGGRGNTEAFF.

This CDR3 reads CASSSGQAENQPQHF. The CDR3 DNA is TGTGCCAGCAGCTCGGGACAGGCGGAAAATCAGCCCCAGCATTTT. This sequence joins TRBV5-8 and TRBJ1-5; 8 bases are a match to TRBD1. The CDR3 is 15 residues long. The V gene's germline CDR1 is SGHTS and CDR2 YDEGEE. J gave up 4 bases and V 3 bases, and 6 bases lay outside the gene matches.